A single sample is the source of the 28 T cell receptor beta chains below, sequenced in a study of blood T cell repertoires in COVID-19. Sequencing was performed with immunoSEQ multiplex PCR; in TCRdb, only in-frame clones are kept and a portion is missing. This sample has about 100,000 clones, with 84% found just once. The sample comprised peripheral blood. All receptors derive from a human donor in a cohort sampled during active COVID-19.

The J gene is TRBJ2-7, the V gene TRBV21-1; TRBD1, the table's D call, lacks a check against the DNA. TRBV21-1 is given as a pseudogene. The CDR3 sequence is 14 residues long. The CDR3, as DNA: TGTGCCAGCAGCAAAGACCAGGGCTCCTACGAGCAGTACGTC. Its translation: CASSKDQGSYEQYV.

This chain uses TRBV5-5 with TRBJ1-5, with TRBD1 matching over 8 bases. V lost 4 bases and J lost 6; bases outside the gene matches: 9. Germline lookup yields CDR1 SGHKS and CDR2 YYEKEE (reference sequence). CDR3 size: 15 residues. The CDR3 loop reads CASSRTPGGGQPQHF. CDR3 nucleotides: TGTGCCAGCAGCCGAACCCCAGGGGGCGGTCAGCCCCAGCATTTT.

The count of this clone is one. The CDR3 region has the DNA TGTGCCAGTAGTAGAGGAGGGGACACCGGGGAGCTGTTTTTT. Its translation is CASSRGGDTGELFF. The V gene is TRBV19, the J gene TRBJ2-2; TRBD2 is a possible D gene (6 bases). The germline V and J ends were trimmed by 4 bases and 3 bases, with 9 bases remaining between them. The CDR3 has 14 residues. Germline V gene sequence: CDR1 LNHDA, CDR2 SQIVND (reference sequence).

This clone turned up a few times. The CDR3 DNA sequence: TGTGCCAGCAGCCATACTAGCGGGAGAAAAGCCGGGGAGCTGTTTTTT. Amino acid sequence: CASSHTSGRKAGELFF. The chain couples TRBV3-1 (or the pseudogene TRBV3-2) to TRBJ2-2; 11 bases are a match to TRBD2. This CDR3 region has 16 residues. J lost 6 bases, V lost 3 bases, and 6 bases had no gene match. From germline, CDR1 is LGHDT and CDR2 YNNKEL (reference sequence).

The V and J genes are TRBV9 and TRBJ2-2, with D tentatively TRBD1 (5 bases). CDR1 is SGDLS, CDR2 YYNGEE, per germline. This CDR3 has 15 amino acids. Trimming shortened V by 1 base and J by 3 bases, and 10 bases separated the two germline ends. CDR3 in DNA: TGTGCCAGCAGCGTATTCGAAGGGGACACCGGGGAGCTGTTTTTT. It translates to CASSVFEGDTGELFF.

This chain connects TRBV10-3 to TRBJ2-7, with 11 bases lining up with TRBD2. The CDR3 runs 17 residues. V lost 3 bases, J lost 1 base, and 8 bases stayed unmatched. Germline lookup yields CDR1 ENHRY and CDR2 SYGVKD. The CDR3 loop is CAISDLSSGRASYEQYF. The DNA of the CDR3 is TGTGCCATCAGTGATTTAAGTAGCGGGAGGGCTTCCTACGAGCAGTACTTC.

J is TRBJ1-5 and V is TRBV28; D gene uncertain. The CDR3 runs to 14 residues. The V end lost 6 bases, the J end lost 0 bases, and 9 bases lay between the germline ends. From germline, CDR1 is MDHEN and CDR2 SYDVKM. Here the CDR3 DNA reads TGTGCCAGCAGCCTAGCCGTTAGCAATCAGCCCCAGCATTTT. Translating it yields CASSLAVSNQPQHF. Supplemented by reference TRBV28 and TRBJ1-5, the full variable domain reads DVKVTQSSRYLVKRTGEKVFLECVQDMDHENMFWYRQDPGLGLRLIYFSYDVKMKEKGDIPEGYSVSREKKERFSLILESASTNQTSMYLCASSLAVSNQPQHFGDGTRLSIL.

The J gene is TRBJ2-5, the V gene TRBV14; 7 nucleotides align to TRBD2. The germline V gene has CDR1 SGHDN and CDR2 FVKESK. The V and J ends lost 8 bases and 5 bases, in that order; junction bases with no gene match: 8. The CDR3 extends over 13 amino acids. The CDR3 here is CASSGGGPETQYF. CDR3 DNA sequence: TGTGCCAGCTCCGGGGGAGGGCCTGAGACCCAGTACTTC.

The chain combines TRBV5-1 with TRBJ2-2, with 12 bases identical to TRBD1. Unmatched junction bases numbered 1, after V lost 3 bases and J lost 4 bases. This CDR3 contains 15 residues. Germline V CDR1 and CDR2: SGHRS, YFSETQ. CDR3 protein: CASSSGQGATGELFF. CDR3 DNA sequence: TGCGCCAGCAGCTCGGGACAGGGGGCCACCGGGGAGCTGTTTTTT.

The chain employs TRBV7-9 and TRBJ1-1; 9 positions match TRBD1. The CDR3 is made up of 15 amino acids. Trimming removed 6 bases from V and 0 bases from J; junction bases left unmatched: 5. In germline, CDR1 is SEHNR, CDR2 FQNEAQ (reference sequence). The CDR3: CASSRTGALNTEAFF. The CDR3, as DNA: TGTGCCAGCAGTAGGACAGGGGCACTGAACACTGAAGCTTTCTTT. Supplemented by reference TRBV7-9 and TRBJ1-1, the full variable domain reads DTGVSQNPRHKITKRGQNVTFRCDPISEHNRLYWYRQTLGQGPEFLTYFQNEAQLEKSRLLSDRFSAERPKGSFSTLEIQRTEQGDSAMYLCASSRTGALNTEAFFGQGTRLTVV.

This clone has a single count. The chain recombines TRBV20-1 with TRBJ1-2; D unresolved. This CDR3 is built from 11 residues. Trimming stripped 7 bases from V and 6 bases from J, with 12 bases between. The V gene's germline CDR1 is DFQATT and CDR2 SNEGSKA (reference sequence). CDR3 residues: CSVPGVDGYTF. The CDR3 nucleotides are TGCAGTGTCCCGGGTGTTGATGGCTACACCTTC.

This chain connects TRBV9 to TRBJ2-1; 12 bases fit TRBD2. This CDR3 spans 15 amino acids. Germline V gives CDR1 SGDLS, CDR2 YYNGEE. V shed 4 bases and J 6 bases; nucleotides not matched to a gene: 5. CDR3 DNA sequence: TGTGCCAGCAGCAGCCTAGCGGGAGGGCCCAATGAGCAGTTCTTC. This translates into CASSSLAGGPNEQFF.

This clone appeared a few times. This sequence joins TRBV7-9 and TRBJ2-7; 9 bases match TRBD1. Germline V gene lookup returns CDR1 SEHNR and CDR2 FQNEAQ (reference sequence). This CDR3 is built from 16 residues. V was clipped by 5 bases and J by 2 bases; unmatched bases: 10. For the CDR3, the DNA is TGTGCCAGCAGCCCCGTGAGTTGGACAGGGGCCTACGAGCAGTACTTC. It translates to CASSPVSWTGAYEQYF.

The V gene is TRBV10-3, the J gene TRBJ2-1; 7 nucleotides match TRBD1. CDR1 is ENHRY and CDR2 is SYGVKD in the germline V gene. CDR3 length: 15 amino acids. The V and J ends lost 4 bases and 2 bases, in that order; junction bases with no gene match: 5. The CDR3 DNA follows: TGTGCCATCAGTGTTGACAGGGCGACCTACAATGAGCAGTTCTTC. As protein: CAISVDRATYNEQFF.

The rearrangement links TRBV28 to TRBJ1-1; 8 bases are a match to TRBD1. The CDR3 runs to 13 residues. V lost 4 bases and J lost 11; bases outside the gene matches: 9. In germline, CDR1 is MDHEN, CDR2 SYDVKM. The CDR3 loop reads CASSSGTGGRAFF. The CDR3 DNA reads TGTGCCAGCAGTTCCGGGACAGGTGGGCGCGCTTTCTTT. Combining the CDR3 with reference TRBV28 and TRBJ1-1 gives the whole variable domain DVKVTQSSRYLVKRTGEKVFLECVQDMDHENMFWYRQDPGLGLRLIYFSYDVKMKEKGDIPEGYSVSREKKERFSLILESASTNQTSMYLCASSSGTGGRAFFGQGTRLTVV.

In nucleotides, the CDR3 is TGTGCCAGCAGCGTGGGCAACAGGGCGGCCGGGGAGCTGTTTTTT. Amino acids: CASSVGNRAAGELFF. The chain carries TRBV9 and TRBJ2-2, with D possibly matching TRBD1 (6 bases). Germline loops: CDR1 SGDLS, CDR2 YYNGEE. The CDR3 totals 15 residues. Trimming stripped 2 bases from V and 6 bases from J, with 14 bases between. Complete variable domain (other parts from reference TRBV9 and TRBJ2-2): DSGVTQTPKHLITATGQRVTLRCSPRSGDLSVYWYQQSLDQGLQFLIQYYNGEERAKGNILERFSAQQFPDLHSELNLSSLELGDSALYFCASSVGNRAAGELFFGEGSRLTVL.

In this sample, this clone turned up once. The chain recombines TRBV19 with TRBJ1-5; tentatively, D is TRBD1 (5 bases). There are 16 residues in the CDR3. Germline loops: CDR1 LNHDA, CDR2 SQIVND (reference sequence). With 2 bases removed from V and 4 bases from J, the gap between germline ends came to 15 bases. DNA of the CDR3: TGTGCCAGTAGTATACGGGCAGGGTTATTAAATCAGCCCCAGCATTTT. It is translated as CASSIRAGLLNQPQHF.

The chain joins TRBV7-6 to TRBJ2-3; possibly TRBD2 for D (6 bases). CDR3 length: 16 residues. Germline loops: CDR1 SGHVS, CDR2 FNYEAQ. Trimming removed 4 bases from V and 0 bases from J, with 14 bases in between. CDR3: CASSSASSASTDTQYF. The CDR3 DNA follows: TGTGCCAGCAGCTCTGCCTCTAGCGCCAGCACAGATACGCAGTATTTT.

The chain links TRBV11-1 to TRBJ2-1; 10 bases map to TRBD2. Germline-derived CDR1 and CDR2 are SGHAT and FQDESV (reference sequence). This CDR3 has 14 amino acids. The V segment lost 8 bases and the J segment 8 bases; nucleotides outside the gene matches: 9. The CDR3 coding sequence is TGTGCCAGCTCCGGGGGTAGCGGGGGGTATGAGCAGTTCTTC. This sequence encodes CASSGGSGGYEQFF.

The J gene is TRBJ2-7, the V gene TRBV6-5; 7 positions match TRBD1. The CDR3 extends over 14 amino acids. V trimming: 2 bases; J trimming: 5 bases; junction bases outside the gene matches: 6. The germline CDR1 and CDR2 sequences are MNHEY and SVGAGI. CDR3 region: CASSYDRAIDEQYV. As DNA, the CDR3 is TGTGCCAGCAGTTACGACAGGGCTATCGACGAGCAGTACGTC.

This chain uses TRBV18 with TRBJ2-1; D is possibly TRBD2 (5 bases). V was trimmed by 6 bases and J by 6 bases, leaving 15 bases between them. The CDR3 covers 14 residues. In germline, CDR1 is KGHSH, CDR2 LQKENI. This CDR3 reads CASSPITSANEQFF. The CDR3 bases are TGTGCCAGCTCTCCAATAACTAGTGCCAATGAGCAGTTCTTC.

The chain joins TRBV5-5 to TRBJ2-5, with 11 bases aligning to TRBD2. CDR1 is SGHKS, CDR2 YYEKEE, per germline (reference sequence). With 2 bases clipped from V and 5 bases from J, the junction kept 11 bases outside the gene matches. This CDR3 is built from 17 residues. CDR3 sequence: CASSFVTSGRWDETQYF. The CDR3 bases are TGTGCCAGCAGCTTCGTTACTAGCGGGAGATGGGATGAGACCCAGTACTTC.

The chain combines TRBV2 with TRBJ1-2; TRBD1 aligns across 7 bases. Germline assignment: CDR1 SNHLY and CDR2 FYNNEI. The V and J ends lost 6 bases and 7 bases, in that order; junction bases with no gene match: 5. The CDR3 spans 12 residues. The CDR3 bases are TGTGCCAGCAGGGAAACAGGGGTTGGCTACACCTTC. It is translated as CASRETGVGYTF.

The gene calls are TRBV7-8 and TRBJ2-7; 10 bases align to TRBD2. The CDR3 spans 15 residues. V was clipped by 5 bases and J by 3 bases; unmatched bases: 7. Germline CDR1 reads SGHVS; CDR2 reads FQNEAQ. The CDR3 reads CASSPRTSGVYEQYF. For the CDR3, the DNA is TGTGCCAGCAGCCCGCGGACTAGCGGAGTCTACGAGCAGTACTTC.

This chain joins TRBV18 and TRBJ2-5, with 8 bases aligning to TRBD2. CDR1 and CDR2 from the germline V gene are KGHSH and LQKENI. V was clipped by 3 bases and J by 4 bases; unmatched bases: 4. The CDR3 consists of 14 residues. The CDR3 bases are TGTGCCAGCTCACCTGCGGGGGGCCGAGAGACCCAGTACTTC. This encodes CASSPAGGRETQYF.

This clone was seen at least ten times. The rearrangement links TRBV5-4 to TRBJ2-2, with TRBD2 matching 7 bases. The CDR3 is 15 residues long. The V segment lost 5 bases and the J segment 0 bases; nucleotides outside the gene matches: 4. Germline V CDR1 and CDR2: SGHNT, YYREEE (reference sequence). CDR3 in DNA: TGTGCCAGCAGGTCGACTAGCCCGAACACCGGGGAGCTGTTTTTT. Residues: CASRSTSPNTGELFF. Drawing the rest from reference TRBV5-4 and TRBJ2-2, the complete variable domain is ETGVTQSPTHLIKTRGQQVTLRCSSQSGHNTVSWYQQALGQGPQFIFQYYREEENGRGNFPPRFSGLQFPNYSSELNVNALELDDSALYLCASRSTSPNTGELFFGEGSRLTVL.

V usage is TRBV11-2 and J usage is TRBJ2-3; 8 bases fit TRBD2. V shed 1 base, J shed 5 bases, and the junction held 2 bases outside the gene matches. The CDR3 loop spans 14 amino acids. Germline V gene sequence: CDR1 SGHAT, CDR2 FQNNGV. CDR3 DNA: TGTGCCAGCAGCTTAGCGGGAGGGGAAGATACGCAGTATTTT. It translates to CASSLAGGEDTQYF.

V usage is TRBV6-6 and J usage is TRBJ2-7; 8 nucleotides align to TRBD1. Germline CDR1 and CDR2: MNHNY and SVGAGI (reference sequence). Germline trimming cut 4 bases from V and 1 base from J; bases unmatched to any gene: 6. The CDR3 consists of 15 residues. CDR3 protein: CASSSGRGRSYEQYV. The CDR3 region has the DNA TGTGCCAGCAGTTCGGGCAGGGGGCGATCCTACGAGCAGTACGTC.